The 25 T cell receptor beta chains given below trace back to one sample, sequenced in a study of cytomegalovirus exposure and HLA in healthy donors. Primers included in the PCR were 60 Vbeta and 13 Jbeta primers. The table came from immunoSEQ multiplex PCR; TCRdb's copy has only in-frame clones and leaves some out. The sample carries 95,000 to 150,000 clones, just over 15% recorded once. Material: PBMCs. These TCRs come from a young woman in good health and CMV-seronegative.

The chain links TRBV27 to TRBJ2-1, with D possibly TRBD2 on 6 matching bases. The CDR3 consists of 14 residues. The germline gives CDR1 MNHEY, CDR2 SMNVEV (reference sequence). V was trimmed by 8 bases and J by 3 bases, leaving 14 bases between them. The DNA of the CDR3 is TGTGCCAGCTCCCGGGACTTATACTACAATGAGCAGTTCTTC. Its protein product is CASSRDLYYNEQFF.

The chain is built from TRBV27 and TRBJ2-2; TRBD1 is a possible D gene (6 bases). Trimming took 5 bases from V and 1 from J, leaving 11 bases between them. This CDR3 region has 15 residues. Germline CDR1 and CDR2: MNHEY and SMNVEV (reference sequence). Written as DNA, the CDR3 is TGTGCCAGCAGTCCCCTACAGGGGAACACCGGGGAGCTGTTTTTT. It translates to CASSPLQGNTGELFF.

This clone came up a few times. This chain uses TRBV7-2 with TRBJ2-3; tentative D call: TRBD2 (6 bases). The CDR3 runs 14 residues. Trimming removed 0 bases from V and 8 bases from J, with 12 bases in between. Germline assignment: CDR1 SGHTA and CDR2 FQGNSA. CDR3 region: CASSLAGGGVTQYF. The CDR3 DNA reads TGTGCCAGCAGCTTAGCGGGAGGCGGGGTTACGCAGTATTTT.

The rearrangement uses TRBV2 and TRBJ2-5; possibly TRBD2 for D (6 bases). V was pared by 10 bases and J by 1 base, with 13 bases between. Germline CDR1 and CDR2: SNHLY and FYNNEI. This CDR3 region has 13 residues. The DNA for the CDR3 is TGTGCCACGCAGAGGGGACTCCAAGAGACCCAGTACTTC. It yields the protein CATQRGLQETQYF.

The sample holds one count of this clone. V is TRBV2 and J is TRBJ2-5; D perhaps matches TRBD2 (5 bases). The tail of the sequence fits TRBJ2-7 better, so the J call may be wrong. In germline, CDR1 is SNHLY, CDR2 FYNNEI. The CDR3 length is 13 residues. The chain's CDR3 is CASLDYHSYEQYF. The CDR3 DNA is TGTGCCAGCCTTGACTACCACTCCTACGAGCAGTACTTC.

This clone has only a few counts. This rearrangement joins TRBV27 to TRBJ1-2, with D maybe TRBD1 (5 bases). The CDR3 totals 15 residues. V was shortened by 6 bases and J by 6 bases, with 20 bases between the two germline ends. CDR1 is MNHEY and CDR2 is SMNVEV in the germline V gene (reference sequence). The CDR3 loop is CASRRRGGEKDGYTF. Written as DNA, the CDR3 is TGTGCCAGCAGGAGAAGGGGAGGTGAAAAGGATGGCTACACCTTC.

This clone has only a few counts. The chain couples TRBV13 to TRBJ1-4; no clear D. The germline gives CDR1 PRHDT, CDR2 FYEKMQ (reference sequence). The CDR3 has 12 amino acids. Trimming stripped 5 bases from V and 15 bases from J, with 16 bases between. The CDR3 sequence is CASSGREGGMFF. CDR3 nucleotide sequence: TGTGCCAGCAGCGGTAGGGAGGGAGGAATGTTTTTT.

This clone showed up just a few times. V gene TRBV7-6 combines with J gene TRBJ2-7; 11 nucleotides agree with TRBD1. V shed 5 bases and J 2 bases; nucleotides not matched to a gene: 8. The germline CDR1 and CDR2 sequences are SGHVS and FNYEAQ. The CDR3 length is 16 residues. The CDR3 nucleotides are TGTGCCAGCAGCCACACGCGGGGACAGGGGGCCTACGAGCAGTACTTC. Its translation: CASSHTRGQGAYEQYF.

The CDR3 reads CASSLPGRGHEQYF. CDR3 in DNA: TGTGCCAGCAGTTTACCCGGAAGGGGTCACGAGCAGTACTTC. J is TRBJ2-7 and V is TRBV13; possibly TRBD1 for D (5 bases). Trimming shortened V by 6 bases and J by 5 bases, and 17 bases separated the two germline ends. This CDR3 has 14 amino acids. Germline V gene lookup returns CDR1 PRHDT and CDR2 FYEKMQ (reference sequence).

CDR3 residues: CASIPPTARNEQFF. In nucleotides, the CDR3 is TGTGCCAGCATTCCCCCAACTGCGAGGAATGAGCAGTTCTTC. This chain joins TRBV7-9 and TRBJ2-1, with D unresolved. Germline assignment: CDR1 SEHNR and CDR2 FQNEAQ (reference sequence). The CDR3 has 14 amino acids. Trimming took 7 bases from V and 7 from J, leaving 17 bases between them.

This clone has just a few counts. The chain recombines TRBV30 with TRBJ1-2; tentative D call: TRBD1 (6 bases). The V gene lost 3 bases and the J gene lost 8 bases, with 10 bases spanning the gap. CDR1 GTSNPN and CDR2 SVGIG come from the germline V gene (reference sequence). The CDR3 loop spans 11 amino acids. The CDR3 region has the DNA TGTGCCTGGAGACAGGGTGGGGGCTACACCTTC. Amino acids: CAWRQGGGYTF.

This rearrangement joins TRBV29-1 to TRBJ2-3; D is uncertain. From germline, CDR1 is SQVTM and CDR2 ANQGSEA. V lost 4 bases and J 0 bases, leaving 5 bases between the germline ends. The CDR3 covers 12 residues. DNA of the CDR3: TGCAGCGTTGGGCGGAGCACAGATACGCAGTATTTT. Protein: CSVGRSTDTQYF.

The gene calls are TRBV6-1 and TRBJ2-1; TRBD2 aligns across 11 bases. Germline-derived CDR1 and CDR2 are MNHNS and SASEGT. The CDR3 is 16 residues long. Trimming at V came to 4 bases and at J to 4 bases, leaving 6 bases not matched to a gene. CDR3 sequence reads: CASSVHTSGSYNEQFF. The CDR3 DNA is TGTGCCAGCAGTGTTCATACTAGCGGGAGTTACAATGAGCAGTTCTTC.

J is TRBJ1-4 and V is TRBV13; 9 nucleotides line up with TRBD1. The germline CDR1 and CDR2 sequences are PRHDT and FYEKMQ (reference sequence). V shed 4 bases, J shed 2 bases, and the junction held 5 bases outside the gene matches. CDR3 size: 16 residues. The CDR3 DNA follows: TGTGCCAGCAGCTACACAGGGGGCGTTACTAATGAAAAACTGTTTTTT. Encoded protein: CASSYTGGVTNEKLFF. The full variable domain, its missing parts supplied by reference TRBV13 and TRBJ1-4, is AAGVIQSPRHLIKEKRETATLKCYPIPRHDTVYWYQQGPGQDPQFLISFYEKMQSDKGSIPDRFSAQQFSDYHSELNMSSLELGDSALYFCASSYTGGVTNEKLFFGSGTQLSVL.

The J gene is TRBJ1-5, the V gene TRBV5-1, with D perhaps TRBD1 (5 bases). Trimming shortened V by 0 bases and J by 5 bases, and 12 bases separated the two germline ends. Germline CDR1 is SGHRS and CDR2 is YFSETQ. The CDR3 has 15 residues. The CDR3 bases are TGCGCCAGCAGCTTGGAGCCAGGGAGGGATCAGCCCCAGCATTTT. Translation: CASSLEPGRDQPQHF.

This clone showed up just a few times. The rearrangement uses TRBV7-8 and TRBJ2-7; no clear D gene. The CDR3 runs to 11 residues. Germline V gene sequence: CDR1 SGHVS, CDR2 FQNEAQ. V was clipped by 5 bases and J by 3 bases, with 5 bases between them. The DNA of the CDR3 is TGTGCCAGCAGCACTAACTACGAGCAGTACTTC. Translation gives CASSTNYEQYF.

This clone appeared a few times. The chain couples TRBV4-1 to TRBJ1-1; possibly TRBD1 for D (6 bases). V was shortened by 3 bases and J by 0 bases, with 11 bases between the two germline ends. Germline CDR1 and CDR2: MGHRA and YSYEKL. This CDR3 has 15 amino acids. CDR3 nucleotides: TGCGCCAGCAGCCACGGGACACACATGAACACTGAAGCTTTCTTT. Its translation is CASSHGTHMNTEAFF.

V gene TRBV4-3 combines with J gene TRBJ2-7; 8 nucleotides agree with TRBD1. The germline gives CDR1 LGHNA, CDR2 YSLEER. The CDR3 has 15 amino acids. The junction had 5 bases not matched to a gene; V was cut back by 4 bases and J by 0 bases. Here the CDR3 DNA reads TGCGCCAGCAGCCCCGGACAGGGATCCTCCTACGAGCAGTACTTC. Amino acid sequence: CASSPGQGSSYEQYF.

This chain connects TRBV6-5 to TRBJ2-7; D is ambiguous. The germline V gene encodes CDR1 MNHEY and CDR2 SVGAGI. This CDR3 has 13 amino acids. V gave up 2 bases and J gave up 3 bases, with 8 bases separating them. The CDR3 nucleotides read TGTGCCAGCAGTTACACGGGTCTCTACGAGCAGTACTTC. Its protein is CASSYTGLYEQYF.

The sample holds a few counts of this clone. This chain links TRBV6-1 with TRBJ2-5; D remains ambiguous. This CDR3 has 14 amino acids. From germline, CDR1 is MNHNS and CDR2 SASEGT. Trimming took 6 bases from V and 1 from J, leaving 12 bases between them. CDR3 coding DNA: TGTGCCAGCAGGTACGCGAGAATCCAAGAGACCCAGTACTTC. Residues: CASRYARIQETQYF.

The J gene is TRBJ2-7, the V gene TRBV19, with D tentatively TRBD1 (6 bases). Germline V gene data show CDR1 as LNHDA and CDR2 as SQIVND (reference sequence). CDR3 length equals 12 residues. V shed 10 bases and J shed 3 bases, with 13 bases lying between them. The DNA of the CDR3 is TGTGCCACCGGGACATCCCTCTACGAGCAGTACTTC. Encoded protein: CATGTSLYEQYF.

The V and J genes are TRBV28 and TRBJ1-4; D is uncertain. The V and J ends lost 5 bases and 5 bases respectively, with 9 bases between them. Germline V gives CDR1 MDHEN, CDR2 SYDVKM. The CDR3 sequence is 13 residues long. Here the CDR3 DNA reads TGTGCCAGCAGTCCCTCACACAATGAAAAACTGTTTTTT. As protein: CASSPSHNEKLFF.

The chain links TRBV5-6 to TRBJ2-6; D is unclear. From germline, CDR1 is SGHDT and CDR2 YYEEEE. V shed 1 base and J shed 0 bases, with 11 bases lying between them. The CDR3 covers 17 residues. CDR3: CASSLRLLSSGANVLTF. CDR3 nucleotides: TGTGCCAGCAGCTTGAGACTCTTAAGCTCTGGGGCCAACGTCCTGACTTTC.

In its sample, this clone was seen a few times. The chain combines TRBV10-3 with TRBJ2-2; 10 bases fit TRBD1. CDR1 is ENHRY and CDR2 is SYGVKD in the germline V gene. This CDR3 has 14 residues. The J segment lost 5 bases and the V segment lost 6 bases, leaving 3 bases of the junction unmatched. Written as DNA, the CDR3 is TGTGCCATCAGAGGGGGACAGGGGACCGGGGAGCTGTTTTTT. This encodes CAIRGGQGTGELFF.

V is TRBV7-3 and J is TRBJ2-1; TRBD2 aligns across 9 bases. CDR3 size: 15 residues. The junction had 5 bases not matched to a gene; V was cut back by 0 bases and J by 8 bases. The V gene's germline CDR1 is SGHTA and CDR2 FQGTGA. The CDR3 bases are TGTGCCAGCAGCTTAACGGCGGGAGGGCTCTATGAGCAGTTCTTC. It codes for CASSLTAGGLYEQFF. Supplemented by reference TRBV7-3 and TRBJ2-1, the full variable domain reads GAGVSQTPSNKVTEKGKYVELRCDPISGHTALYWYRQSLGQGPEFLIYFQGTGAADDSGLPNDRFFAVRPEGSVSTLKIQRTERGDSAVYLCASSLTAGGLYEQFFGPGTRLTVL.